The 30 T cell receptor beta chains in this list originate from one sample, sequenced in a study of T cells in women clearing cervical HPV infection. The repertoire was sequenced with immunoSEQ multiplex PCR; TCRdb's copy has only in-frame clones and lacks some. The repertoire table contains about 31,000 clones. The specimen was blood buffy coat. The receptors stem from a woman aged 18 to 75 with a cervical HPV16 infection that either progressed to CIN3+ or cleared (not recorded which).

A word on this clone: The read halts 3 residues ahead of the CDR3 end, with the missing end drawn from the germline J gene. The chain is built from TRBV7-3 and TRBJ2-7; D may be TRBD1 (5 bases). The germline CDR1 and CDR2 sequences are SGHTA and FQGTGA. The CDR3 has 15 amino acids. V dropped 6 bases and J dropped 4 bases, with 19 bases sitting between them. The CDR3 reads CASRGRPTEVYEQYF. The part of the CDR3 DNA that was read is TGTGCCAGCAGGGGAAGACCGACAGAGGTTTACGAG. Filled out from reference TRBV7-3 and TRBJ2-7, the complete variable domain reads GAGVSQTPSNKVTEKGKYVELRCDPISGHTALYWYRQSLGQGPEFLIYFQGTGAADDSGLPNDRFFAVRPEGSVSTLKIQRTERGDSAVYLCASRGRPTEVYEQYFGPGTRLTVT.

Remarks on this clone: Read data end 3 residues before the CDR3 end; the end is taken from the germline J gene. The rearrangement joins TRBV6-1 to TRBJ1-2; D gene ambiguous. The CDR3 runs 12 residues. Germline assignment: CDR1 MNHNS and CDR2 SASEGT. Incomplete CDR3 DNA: TGTGCCAGCAGTGGGACTAACTACGAC. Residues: CASSGTNYD. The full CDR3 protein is CASSGTNYDYTF.

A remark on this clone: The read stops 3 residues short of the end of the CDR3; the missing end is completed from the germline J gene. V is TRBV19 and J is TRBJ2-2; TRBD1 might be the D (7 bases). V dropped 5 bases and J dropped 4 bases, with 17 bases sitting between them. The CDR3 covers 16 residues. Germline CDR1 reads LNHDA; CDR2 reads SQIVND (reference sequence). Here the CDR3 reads CASSAQGRLVTGELFF. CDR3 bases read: TGTGCCAGTAGTGCACAGGGGAGGTTAGTCACCGGGGAG.

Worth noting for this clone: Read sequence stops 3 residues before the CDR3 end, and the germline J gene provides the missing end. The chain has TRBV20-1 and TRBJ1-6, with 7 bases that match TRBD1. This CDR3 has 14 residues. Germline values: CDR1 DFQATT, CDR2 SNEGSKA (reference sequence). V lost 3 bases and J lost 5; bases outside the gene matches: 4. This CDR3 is CSARPGQNNSPLHF. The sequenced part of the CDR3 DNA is TGCAGTGCTAGGCCGGGACAGAATAATTCACCC.

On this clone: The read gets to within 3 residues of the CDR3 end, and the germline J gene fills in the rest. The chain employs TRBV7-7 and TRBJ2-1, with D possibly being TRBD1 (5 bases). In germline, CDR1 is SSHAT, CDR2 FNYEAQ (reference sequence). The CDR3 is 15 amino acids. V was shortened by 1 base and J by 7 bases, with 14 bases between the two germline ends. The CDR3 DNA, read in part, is TGTGCCAGCAGCTTAGGCGCAGGGCGGTCAAATGAG. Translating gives CASSLGAGRSNE. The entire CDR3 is CASSLGAGRSNEQFF.

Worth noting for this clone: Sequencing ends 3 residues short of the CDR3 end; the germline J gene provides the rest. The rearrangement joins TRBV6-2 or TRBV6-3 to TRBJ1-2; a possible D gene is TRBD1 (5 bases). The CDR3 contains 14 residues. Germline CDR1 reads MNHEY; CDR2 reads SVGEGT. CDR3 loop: CASGATLTYNDYTF. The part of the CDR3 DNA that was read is TGTGCCAGCGGGGCCACACTTACCTACAATGAC.

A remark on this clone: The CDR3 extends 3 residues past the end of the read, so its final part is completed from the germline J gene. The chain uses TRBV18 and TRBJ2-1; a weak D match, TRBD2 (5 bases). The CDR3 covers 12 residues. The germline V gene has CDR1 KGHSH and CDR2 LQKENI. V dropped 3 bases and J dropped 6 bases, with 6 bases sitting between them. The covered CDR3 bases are TGTGCCAGCTCACCGGACTCCAATGAG. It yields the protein CASSPDSNE. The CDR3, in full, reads CASSPDSNEQFF. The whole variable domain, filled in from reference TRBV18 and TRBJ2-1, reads NAGVMQNPRHLVRRRGQEARLRCSPMKGHSHVYWYRQLPEEGLKFMVYLQKENIIDESGMPKERFSAEFPKEGPSILRIQQVVRGDSAAYFCASSPDSNEQFFGPGTRLTVL.

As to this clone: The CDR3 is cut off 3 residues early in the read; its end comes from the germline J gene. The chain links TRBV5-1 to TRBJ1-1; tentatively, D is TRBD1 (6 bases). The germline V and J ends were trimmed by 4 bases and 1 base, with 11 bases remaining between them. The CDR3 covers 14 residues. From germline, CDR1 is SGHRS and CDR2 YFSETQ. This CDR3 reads CASSTETGNTEAFF. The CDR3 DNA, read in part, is TGCGCCAGCAGCACAGAGACAGGGAACACTGAA. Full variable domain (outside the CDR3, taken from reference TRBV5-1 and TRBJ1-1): KAGVTQTPRYLIKTRGQQVTLSCSPISGHRSVSWYQQTPGQGLQFLFEYFSETQRNKGNFPGRFSGRQFSNSRSEMNVSTLELGDSALYLCASSTETGNTEAFFGQGTRLTVV.

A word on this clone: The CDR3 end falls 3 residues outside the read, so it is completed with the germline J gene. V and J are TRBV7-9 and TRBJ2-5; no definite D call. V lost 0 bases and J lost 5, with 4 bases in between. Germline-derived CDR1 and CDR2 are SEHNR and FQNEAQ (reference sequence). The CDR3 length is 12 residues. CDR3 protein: CASSLALETQYF. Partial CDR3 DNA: TGTGCCAGCAGCTTAGCTCTGGAGACC.

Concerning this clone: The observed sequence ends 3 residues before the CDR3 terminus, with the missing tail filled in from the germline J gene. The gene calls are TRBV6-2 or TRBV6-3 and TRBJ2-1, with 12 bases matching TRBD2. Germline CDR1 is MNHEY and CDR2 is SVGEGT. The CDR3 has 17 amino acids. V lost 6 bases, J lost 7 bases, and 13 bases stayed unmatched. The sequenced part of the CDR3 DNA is TGTGCCAGCAGCCAAAAGATCCTAGCGGGGGGGCAAAATGAG. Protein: CASSQKILAGGQNE. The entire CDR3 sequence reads CASSQKILAGGQNEQFF.

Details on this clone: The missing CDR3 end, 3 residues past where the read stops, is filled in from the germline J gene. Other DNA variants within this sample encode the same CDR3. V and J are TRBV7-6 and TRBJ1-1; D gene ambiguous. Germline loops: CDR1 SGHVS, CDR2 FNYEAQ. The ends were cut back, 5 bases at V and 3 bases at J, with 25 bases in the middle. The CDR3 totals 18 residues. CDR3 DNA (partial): TGTGCCAGCAGCCTGATACCCCTTGAGACGGATCGGGACACTGAA. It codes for CASSLIPLETDRDTE. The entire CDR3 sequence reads CASSLIPLETDRDTEAFF.

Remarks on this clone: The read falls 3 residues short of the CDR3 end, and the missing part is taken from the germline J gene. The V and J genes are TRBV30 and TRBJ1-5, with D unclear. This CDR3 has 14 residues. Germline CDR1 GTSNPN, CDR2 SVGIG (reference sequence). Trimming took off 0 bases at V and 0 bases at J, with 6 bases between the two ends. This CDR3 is CAWSVGLSNQPQHF. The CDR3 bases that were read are TGTGCCTGGAGTGTTGGGCTTAGCAATCAGCCC.

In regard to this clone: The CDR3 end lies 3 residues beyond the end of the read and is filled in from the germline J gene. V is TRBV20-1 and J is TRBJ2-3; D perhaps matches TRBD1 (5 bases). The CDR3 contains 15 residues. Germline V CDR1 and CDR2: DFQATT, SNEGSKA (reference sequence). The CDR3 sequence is CSARDNAGLSQPQYF. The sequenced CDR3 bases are TGCAGTGCTAGAGATAACGCAGGGCTCAGTCAGCCG.

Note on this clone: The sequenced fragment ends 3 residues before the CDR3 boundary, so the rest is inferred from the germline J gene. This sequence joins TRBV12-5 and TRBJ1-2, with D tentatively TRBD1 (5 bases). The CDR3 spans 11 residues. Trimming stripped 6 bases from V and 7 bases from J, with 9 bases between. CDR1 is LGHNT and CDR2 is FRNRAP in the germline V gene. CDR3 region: CASGMGLGYTF. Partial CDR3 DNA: TGTGCTAGTGGGATGGGGCTTGGC.

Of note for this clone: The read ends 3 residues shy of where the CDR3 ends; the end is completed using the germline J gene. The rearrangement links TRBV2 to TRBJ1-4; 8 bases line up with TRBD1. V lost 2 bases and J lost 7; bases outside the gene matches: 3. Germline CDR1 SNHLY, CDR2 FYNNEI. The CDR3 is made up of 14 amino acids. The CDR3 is CASSEQGAGEKLFF. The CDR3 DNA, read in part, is TGTGCCAGCAGTGAACAGGGGGCGGGTGAAAAA.

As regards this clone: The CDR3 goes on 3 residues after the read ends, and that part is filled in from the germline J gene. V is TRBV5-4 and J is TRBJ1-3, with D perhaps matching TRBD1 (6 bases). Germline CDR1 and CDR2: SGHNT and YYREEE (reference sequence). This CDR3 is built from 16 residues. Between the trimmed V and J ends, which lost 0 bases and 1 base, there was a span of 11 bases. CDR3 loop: CASSLGQGKSGNTIYF. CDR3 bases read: TGTGCCAGCAGCTTGGGGCAGGGGAAATCTGGAAACACC.

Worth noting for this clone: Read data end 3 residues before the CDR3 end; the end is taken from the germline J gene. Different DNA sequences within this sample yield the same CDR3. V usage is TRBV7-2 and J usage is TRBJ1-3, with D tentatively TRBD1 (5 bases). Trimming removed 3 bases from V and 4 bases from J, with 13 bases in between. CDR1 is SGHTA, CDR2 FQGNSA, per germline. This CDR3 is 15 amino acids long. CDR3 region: CASSLVQGYGNTIYF. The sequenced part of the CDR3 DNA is TGTGCCAGCAGCTTGGTGCAGGGCTACGGAAACACC.

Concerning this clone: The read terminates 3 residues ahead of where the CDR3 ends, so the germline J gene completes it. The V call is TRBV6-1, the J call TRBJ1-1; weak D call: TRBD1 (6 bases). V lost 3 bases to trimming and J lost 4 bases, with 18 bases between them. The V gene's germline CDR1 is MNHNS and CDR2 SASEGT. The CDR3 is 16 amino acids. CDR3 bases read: TGTGCCAGCAGTGAGAGGGGGTGGTGGGAAGGCACTGAA. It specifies CASSERGWWEGTE. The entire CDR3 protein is CASSERGWWEGTEAFF.

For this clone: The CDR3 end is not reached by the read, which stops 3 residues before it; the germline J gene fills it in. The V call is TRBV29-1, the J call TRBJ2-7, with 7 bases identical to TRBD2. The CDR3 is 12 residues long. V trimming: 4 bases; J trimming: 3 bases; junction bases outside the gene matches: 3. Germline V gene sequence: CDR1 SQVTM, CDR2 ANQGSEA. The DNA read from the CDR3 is TGCAGCGTTGGACTAGCCCGCTACGAG. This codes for CSVGLARYE. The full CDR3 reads CSVGLARYEQYF.

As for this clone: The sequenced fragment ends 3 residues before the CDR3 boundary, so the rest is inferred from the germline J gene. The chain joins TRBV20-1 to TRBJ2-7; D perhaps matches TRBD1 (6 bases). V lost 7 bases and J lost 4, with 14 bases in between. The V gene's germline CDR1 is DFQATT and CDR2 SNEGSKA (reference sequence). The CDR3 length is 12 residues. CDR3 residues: CSVRGRRYEQYF. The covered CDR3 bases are TGCAGTGTGAGGGGGAGACGATACGAG.

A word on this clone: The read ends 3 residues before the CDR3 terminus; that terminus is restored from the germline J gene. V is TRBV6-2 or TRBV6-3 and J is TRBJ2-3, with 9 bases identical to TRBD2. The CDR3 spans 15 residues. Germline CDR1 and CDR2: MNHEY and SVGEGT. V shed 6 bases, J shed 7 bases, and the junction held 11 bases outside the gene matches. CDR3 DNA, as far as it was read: TGTGCCAGCAGGACGCGGGGGGGCCTAATTCATACG. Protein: CASRTRGGLIHT. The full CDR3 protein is CASRTRGGLIHTQYF.

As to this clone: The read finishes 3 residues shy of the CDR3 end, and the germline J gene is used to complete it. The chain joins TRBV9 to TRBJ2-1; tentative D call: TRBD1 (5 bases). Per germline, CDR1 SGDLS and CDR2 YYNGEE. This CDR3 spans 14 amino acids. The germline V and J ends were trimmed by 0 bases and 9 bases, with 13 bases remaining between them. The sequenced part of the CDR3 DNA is TGTGCCAGCAGCGTAGGGGGCGGCTCACTTGAG. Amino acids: CASSVGGGSLE. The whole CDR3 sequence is CASSVGGGSLEQFF.

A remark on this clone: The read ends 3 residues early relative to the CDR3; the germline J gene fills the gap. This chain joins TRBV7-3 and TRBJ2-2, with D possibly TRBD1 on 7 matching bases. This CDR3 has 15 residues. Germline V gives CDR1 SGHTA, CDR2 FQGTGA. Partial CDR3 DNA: TGTGCCAGCAGCCCGGGGGACAGATTAAATTCACCG. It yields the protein CASSPGDRLNSP. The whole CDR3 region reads CASSPGDRLNSPLFF.

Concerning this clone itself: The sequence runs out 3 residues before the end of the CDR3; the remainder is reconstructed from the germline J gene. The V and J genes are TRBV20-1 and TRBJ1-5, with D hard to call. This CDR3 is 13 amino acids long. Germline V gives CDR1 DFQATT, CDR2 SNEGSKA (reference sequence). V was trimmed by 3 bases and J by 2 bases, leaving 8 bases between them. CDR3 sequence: CSASEQGNQPQHF. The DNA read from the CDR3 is TGCAGTGCTAGTGAGCAGGGCAATCAGCCC.

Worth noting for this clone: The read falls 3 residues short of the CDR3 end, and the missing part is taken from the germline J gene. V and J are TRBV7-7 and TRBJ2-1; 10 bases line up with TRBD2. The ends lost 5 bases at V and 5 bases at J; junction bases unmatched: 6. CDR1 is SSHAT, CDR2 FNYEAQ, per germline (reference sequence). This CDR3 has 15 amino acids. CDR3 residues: CASSLTSGENNEQFF. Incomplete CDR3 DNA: TGTGCCAGCAGCCTTACTAGCGGGGAAAACAATGAG.

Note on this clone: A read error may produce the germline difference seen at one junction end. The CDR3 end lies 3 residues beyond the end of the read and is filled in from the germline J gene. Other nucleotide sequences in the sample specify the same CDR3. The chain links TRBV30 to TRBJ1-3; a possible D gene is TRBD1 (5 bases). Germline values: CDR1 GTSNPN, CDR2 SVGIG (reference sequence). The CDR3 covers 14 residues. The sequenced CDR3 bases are TGTGCCCGATCGCCGCGGGGGTTAGGAAACACT. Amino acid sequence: CARSPRGLGNT. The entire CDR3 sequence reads CARSPRGLGNTIYF.

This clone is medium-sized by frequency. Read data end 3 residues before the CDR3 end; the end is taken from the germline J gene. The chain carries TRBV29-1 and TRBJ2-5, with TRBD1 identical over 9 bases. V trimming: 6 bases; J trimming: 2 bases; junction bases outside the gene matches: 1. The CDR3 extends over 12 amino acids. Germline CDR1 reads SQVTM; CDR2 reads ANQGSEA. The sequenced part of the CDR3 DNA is TGCAGCGTCGGACAGGGGCAAGAGACC. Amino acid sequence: CSVGQGQET. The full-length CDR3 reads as CSVGQGQETQYF.

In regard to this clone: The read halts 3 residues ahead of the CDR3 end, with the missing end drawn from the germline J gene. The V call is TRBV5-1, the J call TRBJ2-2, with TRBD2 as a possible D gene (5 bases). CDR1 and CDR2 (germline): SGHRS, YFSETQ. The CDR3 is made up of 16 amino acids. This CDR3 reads CASSFAAGLGNSPLFF. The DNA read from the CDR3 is TGCGCCAGCAGCTTTGCTGCGGGCCTAGGGAATTCACCG.

The sequenced part of the CDR3 DNA is TGTGCCTGGAGTTTAGTAGCCTATGGC. It is translated as CAWSLVAYG. The CDR3 reads in full as CAWSLVAYGYTF. The V call is TRBV30, the J call TRBJ1-2; D gene unclear. The read terminates 3 residues before the CDR3 end, so the remaining end is supplied by the germline J gene. The CDR3 length is 12 residues. Germline CDR1 and CDR2: GTSNPN and SVGIG (reference sequence). The V end lost 2 bases, the J end lost 4 bases, and 8 bases lay between the germline ends.

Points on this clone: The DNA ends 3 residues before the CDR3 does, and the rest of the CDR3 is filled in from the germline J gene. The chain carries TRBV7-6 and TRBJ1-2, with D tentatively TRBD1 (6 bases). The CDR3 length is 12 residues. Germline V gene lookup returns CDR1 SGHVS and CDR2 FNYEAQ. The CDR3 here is CASSPRDTDYTF. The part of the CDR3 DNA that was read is TGTGCCAGCAGCCCAAGGGACACTGAC. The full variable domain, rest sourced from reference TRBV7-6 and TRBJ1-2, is GAGVSQSPRYKVTKRGQDVALRCDPISGHVSLYWYRQALGQGPEFLTYFNYEAQQDKSGLPNDRFSAERPEGSISTLTIQRTEQRDSAMYRCASSPRDTDYTFGSGTRLTVV.